Listed below are T cell receptor beta chains from one sample, sequenced in a study of technical replicates of blood from a few donors. The table came from immunoSEQ multiplex PCR; TCRdb's copy has only in-frame clones and leaves some out. Of roughly 100,000 clones in the sample, about 95% were seen once. The sample was T cells isolated from PBMCs. The receptors derive from a human donor in good health. CDR3s include the opening cysteine and the closing phenylalanine or tryptophan. D genes are given only for firm matches.

TRBD1	TRBJ1-5	TRBV19	CASSIGQVIDQPQHF	TGTGCCAGTAGTATCGGACAGGTCATAGATCAGCCCCAGCATTTT
-	TRBJ1-3	TRBV19	CASLGTNGNTIYF	TGTGCCAGTCTCGGGACAAATGGAAACACCATATATTTT
TRBD1	TRBJ2-7	TRBV28	CASSLVEGGVYRSYEQYF	TGTGCCAGCAGTTTAGTAGAAGGGGGCGTCTACCGCTCCTACGAGCAGTACTTC
-	TRBJ2-7	TRBV5-6	CASSWATVSGSYEQYF	TGTGCCAGCAGCTGGGCAACAGTAAGCGGCTCCTACGAGCAGTACTTC
-	TRBJ2-5	TRBV7-3	CASSLRGGVETQYF	TGTGCCAGCAGCTTAAGGGGAGGAGTAGAGACCCAGTACTTC
TRBD2	TRBJ2-7	TRBV9	CASSVRSGGLAGLYEQYF	TGTGCCAGCAGCGTAAGGTCGGGGGGACTAGCGGGGCTCTACGAGCAGTACTTC
TRBD1	TRBJ2-1	TRBV6-5	CASSYTGAGYNEQFF	TGTGCCAGCAGTTATACAGGGGCCGGGTACAATGAGCAGTTCTTC
TRBD2	TRBJ2-7	TRBV19	CASSIDGASGLSGGQYF	TGTGCCAGTAGTATAGATGGTGCTAGCGGGCTATCCGGGGGGCAGTACTTC
-	TRBJ2-5	TRBV30	CAWSSSLTGRETQYF	TGTGCCTGGAGTTCGTCCCTGACAGGGAGGGAGACCCAGTACTTC
TRBD1	TRBJ2-2	TRBV28	CASSPYYFRDSGELFF	TGTGCCAGCAGTCCATACTACTTCCGGGACAGCGGGGAGCTGTTTTTT
TRBD2	TRBJ2-1	TRBV6-5	CASSSLAGNNEQFF	TGTGCCAGCAGTTCGTTAGCGGGGAACAATGAGCAGTTCTTC
-	TRBJ2-1	TRBV9	CASSVGQIRNEQFF	TGTGCCAGCAGCGTAGGCCAAATACGGAATGAGCAGTTCTTC
-	TRBJ1-1	TRBV2	CASKRGTNTEAFF	TGTGCCAGCAAAAGGGGTACGAACACTGAAGCTTTCTTT
-	TRBJ2-2	TRBV6-4	CASSVVGAPNTGELFF	TGTGCCAGCAGTGTAGTCGGAGCACCCAACACCGGGGAGCTGTTTTTT
TRBD1	TRBJ1-2	TRBV19	CASSPPPGTGSYYGYGYTF	TGTGCCAGTAGTCCCCCGCCCGGGACAGGGAGCTACTACGGCTATGGCTACACCTTC
-	TRBJ2-7	TRBV5-4	CASSPPGVPRGYEQYF	TGTGCCAGCAGCCCCCCTGGGGTGCCAAGGGGCTACGAGCAGTACTTC